The 18 T cell receptor beta chains below were found in one sample sequenced in a study of CD8 T cells in Susac syndrome. The authors reverse transcribed 0.5 to 1 ug RNA with random hexamers. TCRdb ran MiXCR on the immunoSEQ multiplex PCR reads and lists one entry per CDR3 protein. The top ten clones hold roughly 0.11% of a sample with 400,000 to 550,000 distinct CDR3 sequences, approximately 85% of them seen once. The sample consisted of CD8+ T cells from PBMCs. These receptors all stem from a human donor with multiple sclerosis.

This clonotype came up once. The V call is TRBV30, the J call TRBJ1-3; D gene unclear. Germline V gene data show CDR1 as GTSNPN and CDR2 as SVGIG (reference sequence). This CDR3 comprises 11 residues. V was pared by 5 bases and J by 8 bases, with 10 bases between. For the CDR3, the DNA is TGTGCCTGGGGTCTCTCGGACACCATATATTTT. Protein sequence: CAWGLSDTIYF.

In this sample, this clonotype turned up a few times. The V and J genes are TRBV11-2 and TRBJ2-3; D remains unclear. The ends were cut back, 1 base at V and 1 base at J, with 9 bases in the middle. This CDR3 comprises 15 residues. From germline, CDR1 is SGHAT and CDR2 FQNNGV. CDR3 nucleotide sequence: TGTGCCAGCAGCTTAGTCGGACGCCGCACAGATACGCAGTATTTT. It translates to CASSLVGRRTDTQYF.

The chain has TRBV29-1 and TRBJ2-2, with D possibly called TRBD1 or TRBD2 (6 bases each). V lost 4 bases, J lost 6 bases, and 21 bases lay in between. Germline-derived CDR1 and CDR2 are SQVTM and ANQGSEA. The CDR3 runs 16 residues. CDR3 loop: CSVGGADRHVPGELFF. Written as DNA, the CDR3 is TGCAGCGTTGGGGGGGCGGATCGACATGTACCCGGGGAGCTGTTTTTT.

The sample holds one count of this clonotype. This chain connects TRBV20-1 to TRBJ2-3, with 7 bases fitting TRBD1. Losses at the gene ends were 4 bases for V and 2 bases for J; bases not matched to a gene: 9. The CDR3 length is 15 residues. Germline assignment: CDR1 DFQATT and CDR2 SNEGSKA (reference sequence). The CDR3 reads CSATRDRYDTDTQYF. The DNA of the CDR3 is TGCAGTGCTACCCGGGACAGATATGACACAGATACGCAGTATTTT.

The rearrangement joins TRBV30 to TRBJ1-2, with 7 bases identical to TRBD1. This CDR3 has 13 residues. The germline CDR1 and CDR2 sequences are GTSNPN and SVGIG (reference sequence). J was trimmed by 6 bases and V by 8 bases; bases with no gene match: 12. CDR3 sequence: CAADWDSRNGYTF. The CDR3 DNA is TGTGCCGCCGATTGGGACAGTAGGAATGGCTACACCTTC.

This clonotype was detected a few times. The gene calls are TRBV4-2 and TRBJ2-2, with 8 bases fitting TRBD2. V was pared by 3 bases and J by 3 bases, with 3 bases of the junction left unmatched. CDR3 size: 15 residues. Per the germline V gene, CDR1 is LGHNA and CDR2 is YNFKEQ. The CDR3 nucleotides are TGTGCCAGCAGCCAGGGACTAGGGGACACCGGGGAGCTGTTTTTT. Its translation is CASSQGLGDTGELFF.

V and J are TRBV7-8 and TRBJ2-5, with D unclear. Germline V gene lookup returns CDR1 SGHVS and CDR2 FQNEAQ. CDR3 length: 15 residues. Trimming cost V 0 bases and J 0 bases, with 8 bases left between them. CDR3 region: CASSLAWSDQETQYF. The CDR3 DNA reads TGTGCCAGCAGCTTAGCGTGGTCGGACCAAGAGACCCAGTACTTC.

The V and J genes are TRBV27 and TRBJ2-7, with D perhaps matching TRBD1 (6 bases). V was shortened by 5 bases and J by 2 bases, with 13 bases between the two germline ends. Per the germline V gene, CDR1 is MNHEY and CDR2 is SMNVEV (reference sequence). The CDR3 runs 14 residues. CDR3 nucleotide sequence: TGTGCCAGCAGTCTCTCCGGGACACCCTACGAGCAGTACTTC. Residues: CASSLSGTPYEQYF.

The genes are TRBV4-1 and TRBJ2-5; 13 bases align to TRBD2. This CDR3 comprises 16 residues. The trim removed 5 bases at V and 5 bases at J, leaving 8 bases unmatched. The V gene's germline CDR1 is MGHRA and CDR2 YSYEKL. This chain's CDR3 is CASSVQPGLAGETQYF. CDR3 bases: TGCGCCAGCAGCGTACAACCGGGACTAGCGGGGGAGACCCAGTACTTC.

CDR3 loop: CASTPPFRGRWVSDNEQFF. Here the CDR3 DNA reads TGTGCCAGTACACCCCCCTTTAGGGGCCGCTGGGTTTCGGACAATGAGCAGTTCTTC. This chain links TRBV28 with TRBJ2-1; D may be TRBD1 (5 bases). Trimming took off 9 bases at V and 5 bases at J, with 32 bases between the two ends. In germline, CDR1 is MDHEN, CDR2 SYDVKM. The CDR3 loop spans 19 amino acids.

This clonotype occurred once. This chain links TRBV20-1 with TRBJ2-3; 10 positions agree with TRBD2. J gave up 4 bases and V 7 bases, and 11 bases lay outside the gene matches. Per the germline V gene, CDR1 is DFQATT and CDR2 is SNEGSKA (reference sequence). The CDR3 has 15 residues. CDR3 sequence (DNA): TGCAGTGTCCCTAGCGGGGGCCTTCAGCCAGATACGCAGTATTTT. It specifies CSVPSGGLQPDTQYF.

CDR3 region: CASSLGTGGRDEKLFF. The DNA for the CDR3 is TGTGCCAGCAGCTTGGGGACAGGGGGCAGGGATGAAAAACTGTTTTTT. J is TRBJ1-4 and V is TRBV5-5; 11 bases line up with TRBD1. Germline CDR1 is SGHKS and CDR2 is YYEKEE (reference sequence). This CDR3 is built from 16 residues. The V gene end was trimmed by 0 bases and the J gene end by 6 bases; junction bases not matched to a gene: 4.

V gene TRBV6-1 combines with J gene TRBJ1-6, with D unresolved. Trimming cost V 4 bases and J 0 bases, with 13 bases left between them. This CDR3 region has 17 residues. Germline values: CDR1 MNHNS, CDR2 SASEGT. In DNA form, the CDR3 reads TGTGCCAGCAGTGCCCCGGGGTTGAGCTCCTATAATTCACCCCTCCACTTT. It is translated as CASSAPGLSSYNSPLHF.

The V gene is TRBV4-1, the J gene TRBJ1-2; D is possibly TRBD1 (6 bases). Germline V gene sequence: CDR1 MGHRA, CDR2 YSYEKL. The CDR3 has 16 residues. V lost 2 bases to trimming and J lost 2 bases, with 15 bases between them. CDR3 sequence reads: CASSQLGGQTNYGYTF. The CDR3, as DNA: TGCGCCAGCAGCCAATTGGGGGGGCAAACCAACTATGGCTACACCTTC.

This clonotype appeared once. The chain employs TRBV12-3 or TRBV12-4 and TRBJ2-7; possibly TRBD2 for D (6 bases). The CDR3 is 14 residues long. Trimming shortened V by 4 bases and J by 4 bases, and 14 bases separated the two germline ends. CDR3 nucleotide sequence: TGTGCCAGCAGTTCGGGGGACTCTGGGTACGAGCAGTACTTC. Translated, it gives CASSSGDSGYEQYF.

Here the CDR3 reads CATGTAYSNQPQHF. In DNA form, the CDR3 reads TGTGCCACCGGGACAGCCTATAGCAATCAGCCCCAGCATTTT. V is TRBV12-3 or TRBV12-4 and J is TRBJ1-5; 7 bases match TRBD1. The V and J ends lost 10 bases and 0 bases, in that order; junction bases with no gene match: 6. The CDR3 is 14 amino acids.

This clonotype came up a few times. This chain connects TRBV6-6 to TRBJ2-7; 8 bases are a match to TRBD2. The junction had 6 bases not matched to a gene; V was cut back by 0 bases and J by 2 bases. Germline V gene data show CDR1 as MNHNY and CDR2 as SVGAGI (reference sequence). The CDR3 spans 16 residues. CDR3 protein: CASSYSSGSPPYEQYF. CDR3 nucleotides: TGTGCCAGCAGTTACTCGAGCGGGAGTCCCCCCTACGAGCAGTACTTC.

This clonotype was observed a few times. The chain joins TRBV6-2 or TRBV6-3 to TRBJ2-1; D may be TRBD2 (5 bases). This CDR3 comprises 12 residues. V lost 6 bases and J 10 bases, leaving 13 bases between the germline ends. CDR1 MNHEY and CDR2 SVGEGT come from the germline V gene. This CDR3 reads CASSWTPGEQFF. CDR3 sequence (DNA): TGTGCCAGCAGCTGGACGCCGGGGGAGCAGTTCTTC.